The T cell receptor (beta chain) described here comes from a study of T cells in Graves' hyperthyroidism and ophthalmopathy. As regards this clonotype: Its matching antigen is unknown.

V was cut by 6 bases and J by 6 bases, with 15 bases left in between. The CDR3 covers 14 residues. CDR1 is MDHEN, CDR2 SYDVKM, per germline. Study-wide points: With a median lead of approximately 6.4 months before onset, the model predicted ophthalmopathy.

Any symptoms of ophthalmopathy came after the first hyperthyroidism diagnosis, from which the blood sample dates. PBMCs were derived from about 9.1 ml fresh peripheral blood. TCR beta CDR3 region amplification was performed from RNA transcripts. First-round RT-PCR targeting the TCR CDR3 was performed with the HTBI primer set. Each CDR3 protein gets one entry after TCRdb re-called the multiplex PCR reads with MiXCR. The sample contains about 280,000 distinct CDR3 sequences, under 30% of which appear only once. This sequence originates from a man aged 35-49 years with Graves' hyperthyroidism that later progressed to Graves' ophthalmopathy. The rearrangement uses TRBV28 and TRBJ1-5, with D hard to call. The specimen was blood. The CDR3 DNA reads TGTGCCAGCAGCCTAATGGTGGGCCTTCAGCCCCAGCATTTT. It specifies CASSLMVGLQPQHF. Full variable domain (rest looked up from reference TRBV28 and TRBJ1-5): DVKVTQSSRYLVKRTGEKVFLECVQDMDHENMFWYRQDPGLGLRLIYFSYDVKMKEKGDIPEGYSVSREKKERFSLILESASTNQTSMYLCASSLMVGLQPQHFGDGTRLSIL.